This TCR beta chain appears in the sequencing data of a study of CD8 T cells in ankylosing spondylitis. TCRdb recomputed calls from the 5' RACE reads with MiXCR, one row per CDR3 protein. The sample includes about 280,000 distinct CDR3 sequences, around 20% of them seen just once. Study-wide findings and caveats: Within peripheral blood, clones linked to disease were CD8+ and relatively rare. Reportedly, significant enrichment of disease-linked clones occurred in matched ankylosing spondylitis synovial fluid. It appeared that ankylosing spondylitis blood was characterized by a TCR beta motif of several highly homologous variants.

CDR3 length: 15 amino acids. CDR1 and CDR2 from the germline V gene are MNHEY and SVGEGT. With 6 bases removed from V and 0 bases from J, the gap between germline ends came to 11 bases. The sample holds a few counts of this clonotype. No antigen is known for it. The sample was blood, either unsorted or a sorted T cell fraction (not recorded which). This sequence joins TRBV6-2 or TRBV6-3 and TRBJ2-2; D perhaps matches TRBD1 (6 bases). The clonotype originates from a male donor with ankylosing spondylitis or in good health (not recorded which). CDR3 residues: CASRRGFANTGELFF. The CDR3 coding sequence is TGTGCCAGCAGGAGGGGGTTCGCGAACACCGGGGAGCTGTTTTTT.